These 30 T cell receptor beta chains came from one sample sequenced in a study of CXCR3-negative and CXCR3-positive naive CD8 T cells. It was by 5' RACE with UMI labels that the TRB cDNA libraries were prepared. Reanalyzing the 5' RACE reads, TCRdb keeps one entry per CDR3 protein, without DNA. Its table lists about 5,000 distinct CDR3 sequences. The sample was naive CXCR3- CD8+ T cells from blood. Indicated subset: CD45RO-CCR7+CD27+CD95- naive CD8+ T cells lacking CXCR3 (TNR3-). Every receptor here comes from a human donor in good health. Some clones in this sample may be carry-over from other donors' samples.

The rearrangement links TRBV2 to TRBJ2-5. Germline CDR1 reads SNHLY; CDR2 reads FYNNEI. This CDR3 comprises 12 residues. The CDR3 is CASVGPQETQYF.

CDR3 loop: CASSPDRGTVETQYF. The chain combines TRBV2 with TRBJ2-5; without DNA, the TCRdb call of TRBD1 cannot be checked. The germline gives CDR1 SNHLY, CDR2 FYNNEI. This CDR3 comprises 15 residues.

This clonotype is labeled medium-sized based on frequency. The gene calls are TRBV7-2 and TRBJ2-7; TCRdb's D gene call, TRBD1, goes unchecked for lack of DNA. The V gene's germline CDR1 is SGHTA and CDR2 FQGNSA. This CDR3 comprises 18 residues. CDR3 region: CASSLRGEEGHFLDEQYF.

Its frequency marks this clonotype as medium-sized. This chain connects TRBV4-1 to TRBJ1-1; without DNA, the TCRdb call of TRBD1 cannot be checked. This CDR3 has 14 residues. Germline V gene lookup returns CDR1 MGHRA and CDR2 YSYEKL. CDR3 amino acids: CASSQESGAVEAFF.

This clonotype is medium-sized by frequency. The chain recombines TRBV5-1 with TRBJ1-2. This CDR3 is 14 amino acids long. CDR1 is SGHRS and CDR2 is YFSETQ in the germline V gene. CDR3 loop: CASSLVGSNYGYTF.

V usage is TRBV7-9 and J usage is TRBJ1-2. The germline V gene encodes CDR1 SEHNR and CDR2 FQNEAQ (reference sequence). The CDR3 sequence is 12 residues long. This CDR3 is CASSPQESYYTF.

The chain couples TRBV4-2 to TRBJ1-1; TCRdb's assignment of TRBD1 cannot be checked, as there is no DNA. In germline, CDR1 is LGHNA, CDR2 YNFKEQ. This CDR3 comprises 14 residues. The CDR3 here is CASSRDLGGTEAFF.

The genes are TRBV5-1 and TRBJ2-7; the D call of TRBD2 rests on TCRdb alone, since no DNA is present to check it. The CDR3 runs to 12 residues. The V gene's germline CDR1 is SGHRS and CDR2 YFSETQ. The CDR3 sequence is CASSRSGDEQYF.

The V and J genes are TRBV10-3 and TRBJ2-7. This CDR3 region has 14 residues. In germline, CDR1 is ENHRY, CDR2 SYGVKD. CDR3 amino acids: CAISDIGRSYEQYF.

The gene calls are TRBV19 and TRBJ1-4; TCRdb proposes TRBD1, but this gene call is untestable without DNA. Germline values: CDR1 LNHDA, CDR2 SQIVND (reference sequence). This CDR3 comprises 13 residues. CDR3 region: CASSIPENEKLFF.

The V call is TRBV20-1, the J call TRBJ2-2; TCRdb designates TRBD1, a call that cannot be tested without DNA. Germline-derived CDR1 and CDR2 are DFQATT and SNEGSKA (reference sequence). The CDR3 spans 16 residues. CDR3 protein: CSARDFKGRDTGELFF.

This chain links TRBV7-2 with TRBJ1-5. Germline loops: CDR1 SGHTA, CDR2 FQGNSA. The CDR3 length is 13 residues. The CDR3 reads CASSPAGGQPQHF.

This clonotype registers medium-sized by frequency. The chain couples TRBV4-3 to TRBJ2-2; TCRdb reports TRBD2, a call that lacks DNA to check it against. The germline V gene has CDR1 LGHNA and CDR2 YSLEER. The CDR3 is 21 residues long. The CDR3 sequence: CASSQDQSGLAGGQNTGELFF.

Measured by frequency, this clonotype is medium-sized. This chain's CDR3 is CSVVGPRYEQYF. The V and J genes are TRBV29-1 and TRBJ2-7; TCRdb indicates TRBD2, and absent DNA this call remains unverified. This CDR3 contains 12 residues. CDR1 SQVTM and CDR2 ANQGSEA come from the germline V gene.

The rearrangement links TRBV29-1 to TRBJ2-1; the TCRdb D gene call, TRBD2, has no DNA to confirm it. The CDR3 is made up of 14 amino acids. The germline gives CDR1 SQVTM, CDR2 ANQGSEA. The CDR3 protein is CSVNSGGRYNEQFF.

The gene calls are TRBV20-1 and TRBJ1-1; no DNA is available, so the TRBD1 call from TCRdb remains unchecked. CDR3 length: 16 residues. Germline CDR1 and CDR2: DFQATT and SNEGSKA (reference sequence). The CDR3 loop is CSAREMQGSMNTEDFF.

By frequency, this clonotype registers medium-sized. The chain has TRBV6-5 and TRBJ2-7; TCRdb selects TRBD1, and the lack of DNA leaves this call unchecked. The CDR3 is 14 residues long. CDR1 MNHEY and CDR2 SVGAGI come from the germline V gene. The CDR3 is CASSHRDRPYEQYF.

The chain employs TRBV6-6 and TRBJ2-5. Germline lookup yields CDR1 MNHNY and CDR2 SVGAGI (reference sequence). The CDR3 sequence is 14 residues long. CDR3 amino acids: CASSYLETAETQYF.

This clonotype is medium-sized by frequency. The J gene is TRBJ2-3, the V gene TRBV7-8. This CDR3 contains 15 residues. Germline assignment: CDR1 SGHVS and CDR2 FQNEAQ. CDR3 residues: CASSSDLGRTDTQYF. The whole variable domain, remainder taken from reference TRBV7-8 and TRBJ2-3, is GAGVSQSPRYKVAKRGQDVALRCDPISGHVSLFWYQQALGQGPEFLTYFQNEAQLDKSGLPSDRFFAERPEGSVSTLKIQRTQQEDSAVYLCASSSDLGRTDTQYFGPGTRLTVL.

The genes are TRBV29-1 and TRBJ2-7; the TCRdb call, TRBD2, lacks DNA for checking. The CDR3 extends over 13 amino acids. Germline V gene data show CDR1 as SQVTM and CDR2 as ANQGSEA. The CDR3 loop is CSVEGTSDYEQYF.

Considering frequency, this clonotype is medium-sized. This chain uses TRBV12-3 or TRBV12-4 with TRBJ2-5. CDR3 length: 16 residues. This chain's CDR3 is CASSLLINSGLETQYF.

The chain is built from TRBV27 and TRBJ1-2; TCRdb names TRBD1, which stays unverified in the absence of DNA. The CDR3 totals 16 residues. Germline V gene sequence: CDR1 MNHEY, CDR2 SMNVEV (reference sequence). CDR3 sequence reads: CASSPWDRSLGYGYTF.

The rearrangement links TRBV7-2 to TRBJ2-7. Germline V gene data show CDR1 as SGHTA and CDR2 as FQGNSA. The length of the CDR3 is 15 residues. The CDR3 loop is CASSLEWDTAYEQYF.

This clonotype ranks as medium-sized in terms of frequency. The chain recombines TRBV7-3 with TRBJ2-6; TCRdb calls TRBD1, which cannot be checked without DNA. CDR1 is SGHTA, CDR2 FQGTGA, per germline. The CDR3 is 15 amino acids. This CDR3 is CASSAQTGGSDVLTF.

This clonotype shows up as medium-sized by frequency. This sequence joins TRBV7-2 and TRBJ1-1; TCRdb outputs TRBD1, but without DNA this stays unchecked. This CDR3 has 18 amino acids. CDR1 is SGHTA and CDR2 is FQGNSA in the germline V gene. This CDR3 is CASSLNRARDRVNTEAFF.

The CDR3 spells CASSRDPGVVSYNEQFF. V and J are TRBV18 and TRBJ2-1. The CDR3 length is 17 residues. Germline CDR1 and CDR2: KGHSH and LQKENI.

This sequence joins TRBV12-3 or TRBV12-4 and TRBJ2-3. This CDR3 has 12 amino acids. CDR3 sequence: CASSLEQDTQYF.

Frequency places this clonotype as medium-sized (0.01 to 0.1%). The J gene is TRBJ1-2, the V gene TRBV29-1. The germline V gene has CDR1 SQVTM and CDR2 ANQGSEA. The CDR3 has 12 residues. The CDR3 region is CSVVWEDYGYTF.

The chain uses TRBV20-1 and TRBJ2-1; TCRdb calls TRBD1, which cannot be checked without DNA. The length of the CDR3 is 12 residues. The germline CDR1 and CDR2 sequences are DFQATT and SNEGSKA (reference sequence). The CDR3 here is CSARERGNEQFF.

The J gene is TRBJ1-5, the V gene TRBV3-1; TCRdb lists TRBD1, though no DNA is available to test this call. CDR1 and CDR2 (germline): LGHDT, YNNKEL (reference sequence). The CDR3 contains 14 residues. CDR3 sequence: CASSQGLLGQPQHF.